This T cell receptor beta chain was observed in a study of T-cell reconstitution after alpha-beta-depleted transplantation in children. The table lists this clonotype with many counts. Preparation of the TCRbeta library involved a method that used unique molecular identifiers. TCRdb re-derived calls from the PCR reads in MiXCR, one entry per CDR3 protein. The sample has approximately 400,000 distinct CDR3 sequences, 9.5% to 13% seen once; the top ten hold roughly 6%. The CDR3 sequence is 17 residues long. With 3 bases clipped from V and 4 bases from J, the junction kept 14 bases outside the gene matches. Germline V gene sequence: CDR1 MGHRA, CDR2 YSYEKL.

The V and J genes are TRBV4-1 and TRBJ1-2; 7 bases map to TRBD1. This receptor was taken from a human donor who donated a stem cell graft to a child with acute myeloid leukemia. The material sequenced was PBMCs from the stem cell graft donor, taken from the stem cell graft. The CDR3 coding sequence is TGCGCCAGCAGCCAGGCCATTGGGGGACAGAACCTCTATGGCTACACCTTC. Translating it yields CASSQAIGGQNLYGYTF.